This T cell receptor (beta chain) is drawn from a study of T-cell reconstitution after alpha-beta-depleted transplantation in children. Unique molecular identifiers tagged the TCRbeta library. TCRdb reprocessed the PCR reads via MiXCR and lists one record per CDR3 protein. The data show about 980,000 distinct CDR3 sequences, roughly 29% seen once. Germline V CDR1 and CDR2: LGHNA, YSLEER. CDR3 size: 14 residues. Trimming at V came to 5 bases and at J to 4 bases, leaving 6 bases not matched to a gene. In its sample, this clonotype was seen a few times. Its antigen is currently unknown. Study-level findings and limits: Reported findings indicate that, about two months after transplant, alpha-beta T cells came from several hundred expanded clones, which were derived from non-depleted graft cells. Diversity of TCRbeta at day 60 was high in some patients, arising from surviving recipient T cells and thymic progenitors. T-cell numbers and diversity one year post-transplant derived largely from freshly generated T cells.

The TCR comes from a boy under two years old who had a stem cell transplant for SCID, so the T cells may come from the graft donor. This sample comprised PBMCs, mostly from graft donor cells, obtained 360 days after TCRalphabeta/CD19-depleted stem cell transplant. This chain links TRBV4-3 with TRBJ1-2; TRBD1 matches 8 bases. This CDR3 reads CASSDRGLSYGYTF. The DNA of the CDR3 is TGCGCCAGCAGCGACAGGGGCCTGAGCTATGGCTACACCTTC.